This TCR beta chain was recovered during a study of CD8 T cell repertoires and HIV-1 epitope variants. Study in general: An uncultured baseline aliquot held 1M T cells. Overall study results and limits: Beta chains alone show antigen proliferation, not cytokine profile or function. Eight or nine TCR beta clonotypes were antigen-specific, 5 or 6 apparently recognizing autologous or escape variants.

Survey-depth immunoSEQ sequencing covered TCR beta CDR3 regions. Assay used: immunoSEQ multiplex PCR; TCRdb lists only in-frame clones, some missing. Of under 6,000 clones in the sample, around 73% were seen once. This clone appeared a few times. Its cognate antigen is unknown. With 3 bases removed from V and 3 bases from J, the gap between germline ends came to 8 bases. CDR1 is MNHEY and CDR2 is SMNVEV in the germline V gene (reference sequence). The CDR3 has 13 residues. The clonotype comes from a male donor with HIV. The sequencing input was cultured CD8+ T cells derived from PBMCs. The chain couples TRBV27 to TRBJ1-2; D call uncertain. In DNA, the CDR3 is TGTGCCAGCAGTTTCGGCCAGGACTATGGCTACACCTTC. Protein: CASSFGQDYGYTF.